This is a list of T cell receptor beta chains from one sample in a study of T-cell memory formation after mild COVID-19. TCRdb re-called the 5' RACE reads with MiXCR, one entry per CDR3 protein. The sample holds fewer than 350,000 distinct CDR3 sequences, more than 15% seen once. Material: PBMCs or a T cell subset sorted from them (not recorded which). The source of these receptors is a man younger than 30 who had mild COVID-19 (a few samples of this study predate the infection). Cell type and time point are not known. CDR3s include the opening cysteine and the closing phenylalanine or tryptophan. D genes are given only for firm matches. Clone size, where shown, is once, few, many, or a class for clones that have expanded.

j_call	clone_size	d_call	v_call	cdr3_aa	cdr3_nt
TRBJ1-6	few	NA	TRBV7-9	CASSSLPPLHF	TGTGCCAGCAGCTCCCTCCCACCCCTCCACTTT
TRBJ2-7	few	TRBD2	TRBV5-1	CASSLGLAGPGEQYF	TGCGCCAGCAGCTTAGGACTAGCGGGCCCAGGGGAGCAGTACTTC
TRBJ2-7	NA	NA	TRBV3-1	CASSRQGEQYF	TGTGCCAGCAGCCGTCAGGGCGAGCAGTACTTC
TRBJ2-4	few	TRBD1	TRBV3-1	CASSLTGDIQYF	TGTGCCAGCAGCCTAACAGGGGACATTCAGTACTTC
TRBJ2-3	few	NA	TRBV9	CASSVAYTGYRADGPDTQYF	TGTGCCAGCAGCGTAGCGTATACTGGGTACAGGGCTGATGGACCAGATACGCAGTATTTT
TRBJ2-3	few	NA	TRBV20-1	CSAPLPGPTDTQYF	TGCAGTGCCCCCCTTCCGGGGCCCACAGATACGCAGTATTTT
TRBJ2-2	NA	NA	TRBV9	CASSVEAGELFF	TGTGCCAGCAGCGTAGAGGCCGGGGAGCTGTTTTTT
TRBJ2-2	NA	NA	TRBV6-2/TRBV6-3	CAYGRGEDTGELFF	TGTGCATATGGGCGAGGGGAGGACACCGGGGAGCTGTTTTTT
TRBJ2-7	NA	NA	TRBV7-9	CASSPRGGPEQYF	TGTGCCAGCAGCCCCAGGGGGGGACCAGAGCAGTACTTC
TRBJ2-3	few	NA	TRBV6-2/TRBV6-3	CASTQGYSVRGTQYF	TGTGCCAGCACCCAAGGGTATTCGGTAAGGGGTACGCAGTATTTT